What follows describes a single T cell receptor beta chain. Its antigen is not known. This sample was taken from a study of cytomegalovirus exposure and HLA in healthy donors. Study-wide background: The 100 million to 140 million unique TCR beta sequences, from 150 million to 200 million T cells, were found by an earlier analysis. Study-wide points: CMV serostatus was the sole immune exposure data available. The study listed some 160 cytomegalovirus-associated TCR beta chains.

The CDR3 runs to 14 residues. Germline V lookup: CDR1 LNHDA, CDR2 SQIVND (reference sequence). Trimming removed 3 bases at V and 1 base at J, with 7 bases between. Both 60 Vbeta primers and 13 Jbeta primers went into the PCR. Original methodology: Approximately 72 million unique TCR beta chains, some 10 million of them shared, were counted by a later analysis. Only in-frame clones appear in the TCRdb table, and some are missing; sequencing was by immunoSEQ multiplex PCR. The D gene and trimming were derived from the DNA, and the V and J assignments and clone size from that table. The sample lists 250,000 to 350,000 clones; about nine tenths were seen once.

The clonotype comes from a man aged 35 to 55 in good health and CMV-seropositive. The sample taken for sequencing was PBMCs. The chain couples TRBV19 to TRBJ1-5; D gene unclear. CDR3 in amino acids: CASSMTGSNQPQHF. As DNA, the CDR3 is TGTGCCAGTAGTATGACGGGGAGCAATCAGCCCCAGCATTTT.